One and the same sample provided the 6 T cell receptor beta chains below, sequenced in a study of PD-1 blockade in mismatch repair-deficient tumors. Libraries were prepared by immunoSEQ multiplex PCR; TCRdb keeps only in-frame clonotypes and omits some of them. Of tens of thousands of clones in the sample, about 72% were seen once. The material was peripheral blood, obtained 2 weeks after starting pembrolizumab. The receptors originated from an adult with mismatch repair-deficient cancer.

In its sample, this clone was seen a few times. The chain has TRBV11-2 and TRBJ1-1; 7 bases match TRBD1. V shed 5 bases, J shed 5 bases, and the junction held 2 bases outside the gene matches. CDR1 is SGHAT and CDR2 is FQNNGV in the germline V gene. The CDR3 contains 12 residues. Here the CDR3 reads CASSLQGTEAFF. Here the CDR3 DNA reads TGTGCCAGCAGCCTACAGGGGACTGAAGCTTTCTTT.

The rearrangement uses TRBV27 and TRBJ2-7; 12 bases match TRBD2. The CDR3 extends over 15 amino acids. V shed 3 bases and J 2 bases; nucleotides not matched to a gene: 2. Germline lookup yields CDR1 MNHEY and CDR2 SMNVEV (reference sequence). The CDR3 sequence is CASSFRTSGAYEQYF. CDR3 DNA sequence: TGTGCCAGCAGTTTCAGGACTAGCGGGGCCTACGAGCAGTACTTC.

V is TRBV2 and J is TRBJ1-2; 8 nucleotides match TRBD1. Trimming removed 3 bases from V and 4 bases from J; junction bases left unmatched: 4. The CDR3 length is 14 residues. Germline loops: CDR1 SNHLY, CDR2 FYNNEI. The CDR3 region is CASSDRDRPYGYTF. In nucleotides, the CDR3 is TGTGCCAGCAGTGACCGGGACAGGCCCTATGGCTACACCTTC. Full variable domain (outside the CDR3, taken from reference TRBV2 and TRBJ1-2): EPEVTQTPSHQVTQMGQEVILRCVPISNHLYFYWYRQILGQKVEFLVSFYNNEISEKSEIFDDQFSVERPDGSNFTLKIRSTKLEDSAMYFCASSDRDRPYGYTFGSGTRLTVV.

This sequence joins TRBV4-3 and TRBJ1-4; D is undetermined. CDR3 size: 14 residues. V was cut by 0 bases and J by 10 bases, with 12 bases left in between. Germline CDR1 is LGHNA and CDR2 is YSLEER. The CDR3 nucleotides read TGCGCCAGCAGCCAAGACGACGGATACCTAAAACTGTTTTTT. Translating it yields CASSQDDGYLKLFF.

This clone has more than one count but fewer than ten. This rearrangement joins TRBV27 to TRBJ1-2, with 9 bases matching TRBD1. V gave up 7 bases and J gave up 6 bases; unmatched junction bases: 6. Per the germline V gene, CDR1 is MNHEY and CDR2 is SMNVEV (reference sequence). CDR3 size: 13 residues. The CDR3 protein is CASTSDRGHGYTF. CDR3 DNA sequence: TGTGCCAGCACCTCGGACAGGGGACATGGCTACACCTTC.

This clone was observed a single time. This chain links TRBV5-1 with TRBJ2-7; TRBD1 agrees at 8 bases. J gave up 6 bases and V 3 bases, and 2 bases lay outside the gene matches. CDR3 length: 12 residues. Per the germline V gene, CDR1 is SGHRS and CDR2 is YFSETQ. The CDR3 coding sequence is TGCGCCAGCAGCTCGACAGGGGCCGAGCAGTACTTC. Encoded protein: CASSSTGAEQYF.